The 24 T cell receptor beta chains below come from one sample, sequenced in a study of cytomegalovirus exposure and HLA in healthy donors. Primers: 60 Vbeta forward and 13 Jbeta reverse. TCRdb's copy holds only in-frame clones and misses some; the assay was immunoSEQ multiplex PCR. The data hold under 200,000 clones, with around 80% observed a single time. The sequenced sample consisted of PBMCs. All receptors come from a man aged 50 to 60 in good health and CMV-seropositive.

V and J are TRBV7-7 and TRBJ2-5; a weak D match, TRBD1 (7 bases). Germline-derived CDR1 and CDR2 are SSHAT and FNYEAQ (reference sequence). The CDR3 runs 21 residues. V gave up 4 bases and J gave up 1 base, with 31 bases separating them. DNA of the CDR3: TGTGCCAGCAGCTCCGGGGGTGGGGGACAGTCGGCCAGGAGAGCCCAAGAGACCCAGTACTTC. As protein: CASSSGGGGQSARRAQETQYF. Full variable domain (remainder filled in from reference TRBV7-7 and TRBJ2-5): GAGVSQSPRYKVTKRGQDVTLRCDPISSHATLYWYQQALGQGPEFLTYFNYEAQPDKSGLPSDRFSAERPEGSISTLTIQRTEQRDSAMYRCASSSGGGGQSARRAQETQYFGPGTRLLVL.

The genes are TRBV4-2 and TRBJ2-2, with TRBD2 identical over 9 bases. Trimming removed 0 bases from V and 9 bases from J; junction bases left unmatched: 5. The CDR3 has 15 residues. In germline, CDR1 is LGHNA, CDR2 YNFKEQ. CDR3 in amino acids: CASSQERGGSWELFF. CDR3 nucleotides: TGTGCCAGCAGCCAAGAGCGGGGGGGCTCGTGGGAGCTGTTTTTT.

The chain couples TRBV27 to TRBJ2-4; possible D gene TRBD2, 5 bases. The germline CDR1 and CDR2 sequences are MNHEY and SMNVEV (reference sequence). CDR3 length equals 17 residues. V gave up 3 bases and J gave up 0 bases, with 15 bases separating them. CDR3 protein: CASSFRRQEVAKNIQYF. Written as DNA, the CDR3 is TGTGCCAGCAGTTTTAGAAGGCAGGAGGTAGCCAAAAACATTCAGTACTTC.

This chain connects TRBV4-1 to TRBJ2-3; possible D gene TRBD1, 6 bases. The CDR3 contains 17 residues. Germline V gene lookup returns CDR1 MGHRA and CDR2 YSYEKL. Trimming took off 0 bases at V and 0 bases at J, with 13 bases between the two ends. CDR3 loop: CASSQDLRGGSTDTQYF. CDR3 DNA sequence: TGCGCCAGCAGCCAAGATCTTCGAGGGGGTAGCACAGATACGCAGTATTTT.

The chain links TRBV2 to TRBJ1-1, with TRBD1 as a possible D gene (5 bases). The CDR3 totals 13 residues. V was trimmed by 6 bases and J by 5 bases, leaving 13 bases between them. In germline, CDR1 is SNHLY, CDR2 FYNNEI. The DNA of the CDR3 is TGTGCCAGCAGGATGGGGCATAGGACTGAAGCTTTCTTT. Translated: CASRMGHRTEAFF. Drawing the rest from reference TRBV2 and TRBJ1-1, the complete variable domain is EPEVTQTPSHQVTQMGQEVILRCVPISNHLYFYWYRQILGQKVEFLVSFYNNEISEKSEIFDDQFSVERPDGSNFTLKIRSTKLEDSAMYFCASRMGHRTEAFFGQGTRLTVV.

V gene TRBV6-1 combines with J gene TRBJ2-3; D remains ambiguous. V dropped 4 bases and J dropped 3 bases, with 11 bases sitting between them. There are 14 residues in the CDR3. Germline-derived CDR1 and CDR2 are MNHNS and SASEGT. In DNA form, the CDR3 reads TGTGCCAGCAGTGTGAACCCAGGAACAGATACGCAGTATTTT. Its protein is CASSVNPGTDTQYF.

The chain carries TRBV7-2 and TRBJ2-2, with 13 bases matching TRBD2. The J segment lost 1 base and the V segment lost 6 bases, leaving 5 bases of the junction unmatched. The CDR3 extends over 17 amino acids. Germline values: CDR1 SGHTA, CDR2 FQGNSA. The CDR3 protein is CASRPLAGGRNTGELFF. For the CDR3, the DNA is TGTGCCAGCAGACCACTAGCGGGAGGGCGGAACACCGGGGAGCTGTTTTTT.

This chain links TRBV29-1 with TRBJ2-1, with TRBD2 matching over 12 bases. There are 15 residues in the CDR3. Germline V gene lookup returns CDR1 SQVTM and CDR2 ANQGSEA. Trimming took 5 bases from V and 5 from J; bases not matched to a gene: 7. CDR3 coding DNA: TGCAGCGTTCAGGGGGCTAGCGGGAGGGACAATGAGCAGTTCTTC. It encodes CSVQGASGRDNEQFF.

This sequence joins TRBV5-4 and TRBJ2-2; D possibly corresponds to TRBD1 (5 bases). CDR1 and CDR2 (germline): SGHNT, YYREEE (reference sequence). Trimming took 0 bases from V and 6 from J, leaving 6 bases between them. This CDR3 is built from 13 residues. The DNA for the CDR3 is TGTGCCAGCAGCTTGGGGGGCCCCGGGGAGCTGTTTTTT. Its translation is CASSLGGPGELFF.

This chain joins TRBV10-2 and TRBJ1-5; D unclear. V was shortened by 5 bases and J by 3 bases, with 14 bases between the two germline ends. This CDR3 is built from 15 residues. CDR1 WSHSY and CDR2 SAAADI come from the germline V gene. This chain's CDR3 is CASSTGGGTNQPQHF. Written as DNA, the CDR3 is TGCGCCAGCAGTACGGGTGGCGGCACCAATCAGCCCCAGCATTTT.

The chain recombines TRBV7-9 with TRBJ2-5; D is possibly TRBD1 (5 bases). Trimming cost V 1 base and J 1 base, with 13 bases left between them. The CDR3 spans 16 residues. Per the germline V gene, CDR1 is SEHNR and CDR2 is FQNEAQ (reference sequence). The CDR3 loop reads CASSLVGRDLQETQYF. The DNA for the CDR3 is TGTGCCAGCAGCTTAGTAGGCAGGGATCTCCAAGAGACCCAGTACTTC. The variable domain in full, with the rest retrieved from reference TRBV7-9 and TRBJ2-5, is DTGVSQNPRHKITKRGQNVTFRCDPISEHNRLYWYRQTLGQGPEFLTYFQNEAQLEKSRLLSDRFSAERPKGSFSTLEIQRTEQGDSAMYLCASSLVGRDLQETQYFGPGTRLLVL.

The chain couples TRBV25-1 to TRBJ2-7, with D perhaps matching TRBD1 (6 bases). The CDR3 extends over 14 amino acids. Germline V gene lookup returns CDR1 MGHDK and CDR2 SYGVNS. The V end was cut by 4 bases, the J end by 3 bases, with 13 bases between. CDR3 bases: TGTGCCAGCAGTGGTTGGACAGCCAACTACGAGCAGTACTTC. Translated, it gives CASSGWTANYEQYF.

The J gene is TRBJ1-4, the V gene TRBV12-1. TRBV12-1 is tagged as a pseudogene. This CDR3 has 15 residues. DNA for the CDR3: TGTGCCAGCAGCTTTGGGACTCAGGAATCTGAAAAACTGTTTTTT. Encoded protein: CASSFGTQESEKLFF.

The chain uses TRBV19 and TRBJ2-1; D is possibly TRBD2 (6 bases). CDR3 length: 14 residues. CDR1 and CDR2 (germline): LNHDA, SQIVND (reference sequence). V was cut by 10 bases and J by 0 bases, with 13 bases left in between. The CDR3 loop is CATKGLHSYNEQFF. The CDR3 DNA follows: TGTGCCACCAAGGGACTCCACTCCTACAATGAGCAGTTCTTC.

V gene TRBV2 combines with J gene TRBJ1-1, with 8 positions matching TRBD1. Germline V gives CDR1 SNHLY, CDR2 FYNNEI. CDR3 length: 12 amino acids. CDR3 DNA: TGTGCATTTGGACAGGGTGACACTGAAGCTTTCTTT. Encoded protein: CAFGQGDTEAFF.

The CDR3 coding sequence is TGTGCCAGCAGGGACAGGGGGCGACACTCTCAGCCCCAGCATTTT. Translated: CASRDRGRHSQPQHF. This chain connects TRBV2 to TRBJ1-5; TRBD1 aligns across 11 bases. In germline, CDR1 is SNHLY, CDR2 FYNNEI. The ends lost 6 bases at V and 6 bases at J; junction bases unmatched: 7. CDR3 length equals 15 residues. Filled out from reference TRBV2 and TRBJ1-5, the complete variable domain reads EPEVTQTPSHQVTQMGQEVILRCVPISNHLYFYWYRQILGQKVEFLVSFYNNEISEKSEIFDDQFSVERPDGSNFTLKIRSTKLEDSAMYFCASRDRGRHSQPQHFGDGTRLSIL.

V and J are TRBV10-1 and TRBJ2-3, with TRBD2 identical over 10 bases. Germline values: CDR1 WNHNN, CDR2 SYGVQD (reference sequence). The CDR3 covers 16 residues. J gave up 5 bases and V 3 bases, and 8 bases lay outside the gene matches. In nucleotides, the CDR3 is TGCGCCAGCAGTGAAGGGACTAGCGCCCGAATAGATACGCAGTATTTT. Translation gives CASSEGTSARIDTQYF.

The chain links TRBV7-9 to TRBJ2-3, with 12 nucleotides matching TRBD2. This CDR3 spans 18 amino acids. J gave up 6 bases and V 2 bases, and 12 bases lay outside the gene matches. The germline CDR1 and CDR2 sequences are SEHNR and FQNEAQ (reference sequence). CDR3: CASSLRLASGGAGDTQYF. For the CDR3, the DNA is TGTGCCAGCAGCTTACGGTTGGCTAGCGGGGGGGCCGGGGATACGCAGTATTTT.

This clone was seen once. CDR3 region: CASSPGLASRGSYNEQFF. As DNA, the CDR3 is TGTGCCAGCAGCCCCGGACTAGCCTCAAGGGGATCCTACAATGAGCAGTTCTTC. The chain joins TRBV7-3 to TRBJ2-1; 8 bases fit TRBD2. This CDR3 spans 18 amino acids. Germline assignment: CDR1 SGHTA and CDR2 FQGTGA. Losses at the gene ends were 5 bases for V and 1 base for J; bases not matched to a gene: 13.

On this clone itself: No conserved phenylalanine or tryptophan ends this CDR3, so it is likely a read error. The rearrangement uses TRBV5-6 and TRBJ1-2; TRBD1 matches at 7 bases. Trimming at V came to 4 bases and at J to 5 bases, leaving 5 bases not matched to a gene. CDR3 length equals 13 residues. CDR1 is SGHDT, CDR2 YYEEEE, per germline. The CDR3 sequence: CASSRGQAYGYTL. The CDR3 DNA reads TGTGCCAGCAGCCGCGGACAGGCGTATGGCTACACCCTC.

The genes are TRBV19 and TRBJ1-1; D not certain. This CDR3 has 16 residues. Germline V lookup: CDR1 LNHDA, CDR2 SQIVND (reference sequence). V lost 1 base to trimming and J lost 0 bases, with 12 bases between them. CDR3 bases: TGTGCCAGTAGTATAGGTACGGGAACAATGAACACTGAAGCTTTCTTT. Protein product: CASSIGTGTMNTEAFF. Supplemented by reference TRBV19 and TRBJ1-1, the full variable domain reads DGGITQSPKYLFRKEGQNVTLSCEQNLNHDAMYWYRQDPGQGLRLIYYSQIVNDFQKGDIAEGYSVSREKKESFPLTVTSAQKNPTAFYLCASSIGTGTMNTEAFFGQGTRLTVV.

CDR3: CASSPRTGQDSPLHF. Written as DNA, the CDR3 is TGTGCCAGCAGTCCGAGGACAGGGCAGGATTCACCCCTCCACTTT. The rearrangement joins TRBV6-6 to TRBJ1-6; 8 bases match TRBD1. CDR1 and CDR2 (germline): MNHNY, SVGAGI (reference sequence). The CDR3 spans 15 residues. V trimming: 5 bases; J trimming: 8 bases; junction bases outside the gene matches: 8.

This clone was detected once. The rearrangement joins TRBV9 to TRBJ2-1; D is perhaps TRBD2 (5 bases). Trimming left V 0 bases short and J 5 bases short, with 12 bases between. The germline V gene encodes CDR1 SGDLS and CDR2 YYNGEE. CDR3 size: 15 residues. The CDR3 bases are TGTGCCAGCAGCGTAGGCGGCGGGTTAAACAATGAGCAGTTCTTC. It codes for CASSVGGGLNNEQFF.

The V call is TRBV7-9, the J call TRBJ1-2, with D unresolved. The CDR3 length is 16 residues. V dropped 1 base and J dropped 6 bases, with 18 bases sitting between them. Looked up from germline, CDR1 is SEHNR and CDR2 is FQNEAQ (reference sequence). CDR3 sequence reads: CASSLEWSEASDGYTF. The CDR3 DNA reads TGTGCCAGCAGCTTAGAATGGTCAGAAGCGTCGGATGGCTACACCTTC.